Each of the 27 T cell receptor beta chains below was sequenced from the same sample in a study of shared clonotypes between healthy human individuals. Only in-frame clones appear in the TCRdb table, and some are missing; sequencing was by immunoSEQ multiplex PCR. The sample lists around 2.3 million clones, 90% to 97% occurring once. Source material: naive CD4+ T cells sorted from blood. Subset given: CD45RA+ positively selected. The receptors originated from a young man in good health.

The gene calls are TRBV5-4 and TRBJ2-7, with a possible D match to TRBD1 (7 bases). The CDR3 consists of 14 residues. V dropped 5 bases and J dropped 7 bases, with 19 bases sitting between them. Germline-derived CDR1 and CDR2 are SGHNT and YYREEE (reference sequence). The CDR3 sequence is CASSSTGTGVEQYF. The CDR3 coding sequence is TGTGCCAGCAGTTCGACAGGGACGGGAGTGGAGCAGTACTTC.

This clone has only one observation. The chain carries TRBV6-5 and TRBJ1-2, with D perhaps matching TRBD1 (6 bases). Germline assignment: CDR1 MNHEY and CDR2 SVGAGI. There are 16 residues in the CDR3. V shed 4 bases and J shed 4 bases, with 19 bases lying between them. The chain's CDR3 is CASSSRTGPAVYGYTF. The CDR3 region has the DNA TGTGCCAGCAGTTCCCGAACAGGGCCCGCGGTCTATGGCTACACCTTC.

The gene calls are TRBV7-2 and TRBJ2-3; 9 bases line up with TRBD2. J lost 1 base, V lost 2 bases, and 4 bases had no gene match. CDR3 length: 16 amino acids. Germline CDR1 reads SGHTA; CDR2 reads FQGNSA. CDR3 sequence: CASSLTSGLGTDTQYF. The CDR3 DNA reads TGTGCCAGCAGCTTAACTAGCGGGTTGGGCACAGATACGCAGTATTTT.

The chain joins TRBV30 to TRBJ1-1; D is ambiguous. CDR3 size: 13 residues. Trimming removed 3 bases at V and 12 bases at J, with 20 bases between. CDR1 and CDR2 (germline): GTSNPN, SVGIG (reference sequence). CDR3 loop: CAWRHTSGSQTFF. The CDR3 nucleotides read TGTGCCTGGAGACATACCTCGGGCAGCCAGACTTTCTTT.

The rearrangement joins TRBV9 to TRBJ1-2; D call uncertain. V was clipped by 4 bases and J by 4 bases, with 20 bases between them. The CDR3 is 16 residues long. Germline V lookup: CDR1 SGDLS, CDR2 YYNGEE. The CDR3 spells CASSRASSGLGYGYTF. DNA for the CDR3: TGTGCCAGCAGCCGCGCCTCTTCAGGACTCGGCTATGGCTACACCTTC.

For the CDR3, the DNA is TGTGCCAGCAGTTCCACGGGGGTGGACACCGGGGAGCTGTTTTTT. It translates to CASSSTGVDTGELFF. The chain recombines TRBV9 with TRBJ2-2, with a possible D match to TRBD2 (6 bases). Germline V gene data show CDR1 as SGDLS and CDR2 as YYNGEE. The CDR3 has 15 amino acids. V gave up 5 bases and J gave up 3 bases, with 14 bases separating them.

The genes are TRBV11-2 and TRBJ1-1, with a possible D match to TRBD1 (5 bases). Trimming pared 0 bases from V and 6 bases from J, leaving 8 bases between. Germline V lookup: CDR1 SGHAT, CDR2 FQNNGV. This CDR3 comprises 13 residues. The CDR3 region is CASSLESGSEAFF. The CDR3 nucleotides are TGTGCCAGCAGCTTAGAGTCAGGGTCTGAAGCTTTCTTT.

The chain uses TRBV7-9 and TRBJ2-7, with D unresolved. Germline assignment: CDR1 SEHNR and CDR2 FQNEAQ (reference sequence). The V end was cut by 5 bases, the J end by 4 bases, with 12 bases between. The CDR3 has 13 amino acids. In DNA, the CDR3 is TGTGCCAGCAGCCCCCAGGCCCCTTACGAGCAGTACTTC. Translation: CASSPQAPYEQYF.

This chain's CDR3 is CASSLAGLAGGPGGTDTQYF. For the CDR3, the DNA is TGTGCCAGCAGCTTGGCGGGACTAGCGGGGGGGCCAGGCGGCACAGATACGCAGTATTTT. The chain recombines TRBV5-4 with TRBJ2-3; 16 nucleotides match TRBD2. This CDR3 contains 20 residues. Germline V CDR1 and CDR2: SGHNT, YYREEE (reference sequence). V trimming: 0 bases; J trimming: 1 base; junction bases outside the gene matches: 8.

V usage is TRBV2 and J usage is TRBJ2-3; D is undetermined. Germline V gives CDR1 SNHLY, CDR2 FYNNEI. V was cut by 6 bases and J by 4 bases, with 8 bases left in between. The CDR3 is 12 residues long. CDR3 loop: CASRGDADTQYF. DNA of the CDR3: TGTGCCAGCAGGGGCGACGCAGATACGCAGTATTTT.

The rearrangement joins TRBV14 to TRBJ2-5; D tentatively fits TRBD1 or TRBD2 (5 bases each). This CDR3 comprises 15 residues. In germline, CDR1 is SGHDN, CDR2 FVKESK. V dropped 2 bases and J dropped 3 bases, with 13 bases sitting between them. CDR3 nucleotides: TGTGCCAGCAGCCAATATCGGGGACGGGAAGAGACCCAGTACTTC. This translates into CASSQYRGREETQYF.

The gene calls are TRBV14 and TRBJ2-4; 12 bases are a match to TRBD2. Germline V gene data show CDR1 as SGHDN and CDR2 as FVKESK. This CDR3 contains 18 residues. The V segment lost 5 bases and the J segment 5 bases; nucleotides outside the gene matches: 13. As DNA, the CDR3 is TGTGCCAGCAGCATACTAGCGGGAGGAATACAGAGCGAAAACATTCAGTACTTC. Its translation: CASSILAGGIQSENIQYF.

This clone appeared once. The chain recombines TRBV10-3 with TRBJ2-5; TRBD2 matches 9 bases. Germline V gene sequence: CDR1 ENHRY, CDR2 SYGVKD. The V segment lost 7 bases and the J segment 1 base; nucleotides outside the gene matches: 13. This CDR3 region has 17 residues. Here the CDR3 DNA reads TGTGCCATCACCCCAGCGGGGGGACTAAATTTCCAAGAGACCCAGTACTTC. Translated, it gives CAITPAGGLNFQETQYF.

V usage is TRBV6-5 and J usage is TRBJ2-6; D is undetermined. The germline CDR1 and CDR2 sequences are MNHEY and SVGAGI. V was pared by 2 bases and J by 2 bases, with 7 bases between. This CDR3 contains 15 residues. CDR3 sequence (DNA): TGTGCCAGCAGTTACGTTCAGGCTGGGGCCAACGTCCTGACTTTC. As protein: CASSYVQAGANVLTF.

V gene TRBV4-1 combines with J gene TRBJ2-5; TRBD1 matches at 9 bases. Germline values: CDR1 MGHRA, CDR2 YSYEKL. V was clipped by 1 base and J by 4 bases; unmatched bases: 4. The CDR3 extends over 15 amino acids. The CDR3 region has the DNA TGCGCCAGCAGCCAAGTCGGGACAGGGACAGAGACCCAGTACTTC. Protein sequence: CASSQVGTGTETQYF.

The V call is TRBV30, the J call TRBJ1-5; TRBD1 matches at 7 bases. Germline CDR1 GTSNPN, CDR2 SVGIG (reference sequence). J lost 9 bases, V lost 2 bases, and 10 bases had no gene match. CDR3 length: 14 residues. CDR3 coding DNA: TGTGCCTGGAGTCGAGACAGGGCCGAAACGCCCCAGCATTTT. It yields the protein CAWSRDRAETPQHF.

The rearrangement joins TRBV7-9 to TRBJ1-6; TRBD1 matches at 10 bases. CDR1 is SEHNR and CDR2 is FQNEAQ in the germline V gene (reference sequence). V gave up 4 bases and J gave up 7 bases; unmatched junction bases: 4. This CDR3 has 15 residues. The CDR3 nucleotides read TGTGCCAGCAGCTCCCGACAGGGGGCAAATTCACCCCTCCACTTT. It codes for CASSSRQGANSPLHF.

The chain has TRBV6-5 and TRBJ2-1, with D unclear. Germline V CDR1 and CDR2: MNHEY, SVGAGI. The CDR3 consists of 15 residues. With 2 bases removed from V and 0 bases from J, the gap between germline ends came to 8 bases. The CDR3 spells CASSYERTSYNEQFF. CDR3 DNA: TGTGCCAGCAGTTACGAGAGGACCTCCTACAATGAGCAGTTCTTC.

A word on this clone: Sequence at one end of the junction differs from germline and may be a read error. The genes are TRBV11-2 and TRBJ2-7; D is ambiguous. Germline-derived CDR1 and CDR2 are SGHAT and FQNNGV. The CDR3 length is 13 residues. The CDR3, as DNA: TGTGCCAGCAGCTTAGCCGGGCCCTACGGGCAGTACTTC. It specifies CASSLAGPYGQYF.

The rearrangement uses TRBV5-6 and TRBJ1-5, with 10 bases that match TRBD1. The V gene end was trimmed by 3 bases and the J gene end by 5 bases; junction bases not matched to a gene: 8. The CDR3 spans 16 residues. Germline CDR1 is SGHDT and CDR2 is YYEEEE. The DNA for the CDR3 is TGTGCCAGCAGCTACCGACAGGGGGCTTTACATCAGCCCCAGCATTTT. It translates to CASSYRQGALHQPQHF.

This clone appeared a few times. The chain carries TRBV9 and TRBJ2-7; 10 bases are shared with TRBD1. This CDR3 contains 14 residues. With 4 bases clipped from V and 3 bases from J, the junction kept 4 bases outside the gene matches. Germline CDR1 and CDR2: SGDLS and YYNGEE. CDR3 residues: CASSQGQGVYEQYF. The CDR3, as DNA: TGTGCCAGCAGCCAAGGACAGGGGGTCTACGAGCAGTACTTC.

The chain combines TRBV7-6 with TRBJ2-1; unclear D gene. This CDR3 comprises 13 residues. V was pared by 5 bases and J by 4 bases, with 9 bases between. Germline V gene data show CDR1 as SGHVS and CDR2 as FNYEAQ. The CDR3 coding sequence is TGTGCCAGCAGCCTGTCTCCATACAATGAGCAGTTCTTC. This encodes CASSLSPYNEQFF.

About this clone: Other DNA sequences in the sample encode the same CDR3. This CDR3 reads CASSLARGSYEQYF. The CDR3 DNA reads TGTGCCAGCAGCTTAGCCAGGGGATCCTACGAGCAGTACTTC. The chain recombines TRBV11-2 with TRBJ2-7; TRBD1 is a possible D gene (6 bases). The V end lost 1 base, the J end lost 1 base, and 8 bases lay between the germline ends. CDR1 and CDR2 (germline): SGHAT, FQNNGV. The CDR3 covers 14 residues.

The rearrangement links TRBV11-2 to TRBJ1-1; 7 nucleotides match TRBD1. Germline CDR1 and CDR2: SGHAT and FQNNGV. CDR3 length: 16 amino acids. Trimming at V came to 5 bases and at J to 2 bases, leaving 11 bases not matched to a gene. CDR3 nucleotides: TGTGCCAGCAGCCCCCGGCCGGGACAGCTAAACACTGAAGCTTTCTTT. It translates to CASSPRPGQLNTEAFF.

CDR3 sequence: CATEGGDRGQQFF. The CDR3 DNA reads TGTGCCACCGAGGGGGGGGACCGAGGGCAACAGTTCTTC. The V gene is TRBV6-6, the J gene TRBJ2-1, with a possible D match to TRBD2 (7 bases). Between the trimmed V and J ends, which lost 10 bases and 13 bases, there was a span of 23 bases. Germline CDR1 is MNHNY and CDR2 is SVGAGI (reference sequence). The length of the CDR3 is 13 residues.

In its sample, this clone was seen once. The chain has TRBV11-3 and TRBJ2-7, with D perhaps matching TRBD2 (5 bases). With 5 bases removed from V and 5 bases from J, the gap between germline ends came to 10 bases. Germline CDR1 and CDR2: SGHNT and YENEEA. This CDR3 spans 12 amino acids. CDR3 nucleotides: TGTGCCAGCAGCCGGGGTAGTAACGAGCAGTACTTC. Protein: CASSRGSNEQYF.

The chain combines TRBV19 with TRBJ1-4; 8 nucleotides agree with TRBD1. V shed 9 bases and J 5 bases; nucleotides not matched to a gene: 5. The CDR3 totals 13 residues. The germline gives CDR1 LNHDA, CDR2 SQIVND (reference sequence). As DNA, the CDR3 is TGTGCCAGCCGGGACAGGTCAAATGAAAAACTGTTTTTT. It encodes CASRDRSNEKLFF.